A selection of T cell receptor beta chains follows, all from one sample in a study of blood T cell repertoires in COVID-19. The table came from immunoSEQ multiplex PCR; TCRdb's copy has only in-frame clones and leaves some out. The table shows about 270,000 clones, with 85% to 95% occurring only once. Sequencing used PBMCs or T cells enriched from blood (not recorded which). Source of these receptors: a man aged 40-50 years who had been exposed to COVID-19. Both conserved end residues are part of each CDR3. A D gene is named only where the DNA matches it firmly. The size of a clone is reported for some rows only, either as once, few or many, or as a class for expanded clones.

>NA|TRBD2|TRBJ2-1|TRBV5-1
TGCGCCAGCAGCTTGGTAGCGACTAGCGGAGGGCACAATGAGCAGTTCTTC
CASSLVATSGGHNEQFF
>NA|TRBD1|TRBJ1-6|TRBV6-5
TGTGCCAGCATAGGGACAGGGAATTCACCCCTCCACTTT
CASIGTGNSPLHF
>NA|TRBD1|TRBJ1-1|TRBV7-9
TGTGCCAGCAGCTTTCAGGGGGGGAACACTGAAGCTTTCTTT
CASSFQGGNTEAFF
>NA|NA|TRBJ1-1|TRBV6-6
TGTGCCAGCAGTTACGGGCGGGGGAACACTGAAGCTTTCTTT
CASSYGRGNTEAFF
>NA|TRBD1|TRBJ1-6|TRBV10-3
TGTGCCATCACCTCGGACAGGGGAGGTTCACCCCTCCACTTT
CAITSDRGGSPLHF
>NA|NA|TRBJ1-2|TRBV2
TGTGCCAGCAGTGAAGCTGGTGGTGGAGGATACTTCTTCTATGGCTACACCTTC
CASSEAGGGGYFFYGYTF
>NA|NA|TRBJ1-2|TRBV11-3
TGTGCCAGCAGCTTCGCCAGAAGTGACTATGGCTACACCTTC
CASSFARSDYGYTF
>NA|TRBD2|TRBJ2-3|TRBV28
TGTGCCAGCAGTTCCTATATTTTCGGGACTAGCGATACAGATACGCAGTATTTT
CASSSYIFGTSDTDTQYF
>NA|TRBD2|TRBJ2-7|TRBV6-5
TGTGCCAGCAAGATGAGGTCTAGCGGCTCCTACGAGCAGTACTTC
CASKMRSSGSYEQYF
>few|NA|TRBJ2-5|TRBV11-3
TGTGCCAGCAGCTTTACAGGGATCCGAGAGACCCAGTACTTC
CASSFTGIRETQYF
>NA|TRBD1|TRBJ2-5|TRBV5-4
TGTGCCAGCAGCTTGGGACAGGGGTACCAAGAGACCCAGTACTTC
CASSLGQGYQETQYF
>NA|NA|TRBJ1-3|TRBV5-6
TGTGCCAGCACCAAGCGGGGGCACTCTGGAAACACCATATATTTT
CASTKRGHSGNTIYF
>NA|NA|TRBJ1-5|TRBV6-5
TGTGCCAGCGGAATCCGTTTGGCGGCATATCAGCCCCAGCATTTT
CASGIRLAAYQPQHF
>NA|NA|TRBJ1-5|TRBV19
TGTGCCAGTAGCATCGGACTGGTCATGGATCAGCCCCAGCATTTT
CASSIGLVMDQPQHF
>NA|TRBD1|TRBJ2-2|TRBV6-5
TGTGCCGGACAGGGATACACCGGGGAGCTGTTTTTT
CAGQGYTGELFF
>NA|NA|TRBJ1-2|TRBV28
TGTGCCAGCAGCCAGGGAAGGGACTACTATGGCTACACCTTC
CASSQGRDYYGYTF
>NA|NA|TRBJ1-4|TRBV27
TGTGCCAGCAGTTTAGCAGAGTCCAGGGAAAAACTGTTTTTT
CASSLAESREKLFF
>NA|TRBD2|TRBJ2-7|TRBV9
TGTGCCAGCAGTGCACCTCCGGGAGGGCCTATGGGAGAGCAGTACTTC
CASSAPPGGPMGEQYF
>NA|TRBD2|TRBJ2-1|TRBV27
TGTGCCAGCGGGTTTCCGGGACTAGATTACAATGAGCAGTTCTTC
CASGFPGLDYNEQFF
>NA|TRBD2|TRBJ2-5|TRBV6-6
TGTGCCAGCAGTTACTCTAGTAGCGGGAGAGCTGAGACCCAGTACTTC
CASSYSSSGRAETQYF
>NA|TRBD1|TRBJ1-5|TRBV6-5
TGTGCCAGCAGTTACGGGACAGGCAGCAATCAGCCCCAGCATTTT
CASSYGTGSNQPQHF
>NA|NA|TRBJ1-2|TRBV9
TGTGCCAGCAGCCGAGGGAAAGCTATAGCTAACTATGGCTACACCTTC
CASSRGKAIANYGYTF
>few|TRBD2|TRBJ2-2|TRBV2
TGTGCCAGCAGTGGACTAGCGGCGAACACCGGGGAGCTGTTTTTT
CASSGLAANTGELFF
>few|TRBD2|TRBJ2-7|TRBV7-2
TGTGCCAGCAGCTTGGGACTAGCGGAGCAGTACTTC
CASSLGLAEQYF
>NA|NA|TRBJ2-7|TRBV27
TGTGCCAGCAGTGCAACCGGGACCTACGAGCAGTACTTC
CASSATGTYEQYF
>NA|NA|TRBJ2-1|TRBV19
TGTGCCAGTAGTATTTGGGGGGACTCCTACAATGAGCAGTTCTTC
CASSIWGDSYNEQFF
>NA|TRBD1|TRBJ2-7|TRBV7-9
TGTGCCAGCAGCTCATTGGACAGGGCTTCCTACGAGCAGTACTTC
CASSSLDRASYEQYF
>NA|NA|TRBJ1-5|TRBV6-1
TGTGCCAGCAGTGAACTGTATAGCAATCAGCCCCAGCATTTT
CASSELYSNQPQHF
>NA|TRBD1|TRBJ1-2|TRBV27
TGTGCCAGCCGTGGACAGGGGGAGTGGTATGGCTACACCTTC
CASRGQGEWYGYTF
>NA|TRBD2|TRBJ2-1|TRBV11-2
TGTGCCAGCACCTCACTAGCGGGATTGGGTGAGCAGTTCTTC
CASTSLAGLGEQFF
>NA|NA|TRBJ2-5|TRBV5-1
TGCGCCAGCAGCTCACAAGAGACCCAGTACTTC
CASSSQETQYF
>NA|TRBD1|TRBJ2-5|TRBV5-6
TGTGCCAGCAGTGCAGGACAGGGGCCCCAAGAGACCCAGTACTTC
CASSAGQGPQETQYF
>NA|TRBD1|TRBJ1-5|TRBV7-2
TGTGCCAGCAGCTCAACCGGGACAGGGGCGCGGCAGCCCCAGCATTTT
CASSSTGTGARQPQHF
>few|NA|TRBJ2-2|TRBV28
TGTGCCAGCAACTCCCCTAGCGCCGGGGAGCTGTTTTTT
CASNSPSAGELFF
>NA|TRBD2|TRBJ2-1|TRBV19
TGTGCCAGTGGACTTCTAGCGGGAGACGGGAATGAGCAGTTCTTC
CASGLLAGDGNEQFF
>NA|NA|TRBJ1-5|TRBV28
TGTGCCAGCAGTCCACTCGGTGGTGATAGCAATCAGCCCCAGCATTTT
CASSPLGGDSNQPQHF
>NA|TRBD1|TRBJ1-1|TRBV27
TGTGCCAGCAGTGCGGACAGGGGAATGAACACTGAAGCTTTCTTT
CASSADRGMNTEAFF